This T cell receptor (beta chain) was identified in a study of metastatic and nonmetastatic thyroid tumors. Study at large: Comparative analysis of repertoires was undertaken across blood and tumor or nodule tissue obtained from malignant and benign thyroid patients. Findings of the study overall: Malignant thyroid tumors reportedly had TCR beta diversity that was significantly higher than in benign nodules, in blood and tumor.

MiXCR re-clonotyped the PCR reads for TCRdb. The data hold about 59,000 clones, with around 16% observed a single time. This clone was counted ten times or more. The antigen is undetermined. Every patient underwent thyroid surgery untreated. Germline V gives CDR1 MNHEY, CDR2 SVGEGT. With 2 bases removed from V and 7 bases from J, the gap between germline ends came to 22 bases. This CDR3 comprises 17 residues. Sequenced material: blood. The chain uses TRBV6-2 or TRBV6-3 and TRBJ2-3, with D perhaps being TRBD1 or TRBD2 (5 bases each). The clonotype originates from a male donor with papillary thyroid cancer or a benign thyroid nodule (not recorded which). Some clones in this sample may be carry-over from other donors' samples. Here the CDR3 DNA reads TGTGCCAGCAGTTACAGCCCCGGGACCTCTAAAGGGAATACGCAGTATTTT. Translated, it gives CASSYSPGTSKGNTQYF.